The next 24 T cell receptor beta chains were all read from a single sample in a study of blood T cell repertoires in COVID-19 (TCRdb year 2020). Library generation was performed with the immunoSEQ multiplex PCR assay. The immuneACCESS repertoire file appears here via TCRdb, limited to in-frame rearrangements. These files lack a portion of the clones; in checked studies, under half of the deficit traces to unresolved V genes, and the cause of the others is not known. Here the sample has 90,000 to 110,000 clones; roughly 80% occur a single time. The top ten hold 15% of the sample. Material: peripheral blood. The receptor set was obtained from an elderly woman with acute or convalescent COVID-19.

The chain carries TRBV24-1 and TRBJ2-2; maybe TRBD2 (6 bases). V lost 9 bases, J lost 4 bases, and 11 bases lay in between. Germline CDR1 is KGHDR and CDR2 is SFDVKD. This CDR3 region has 13 residues. CDR3 nucleotide sequence: TGTGCCACCGGGGGAGGAGTCACCGGGGAGCTGTTTTTT. The encoded protein is CATGGGVTGELFF.

The rearrangement uses TRBV7-2 and TRBJ2-7; perhaps TRBD2 as D (6 bases). The CDR3 is 14 residues long. V was shortened by 5 bases and J by 3 bases, with 14 bases between the two germline ends. CDR1 and CDR2 (germline): SGHTA, FQGNSA. The CDR3 reads CASSRTMVSYEQYF. CDR3 nucleotide sequence: TGTGCCAGCAGCCGGACTATGGTCAGCTACGAGCAGTACTTC.

This chain links TRBV5-4 with TRBJ1-4; the match to TRBD1 covers 7 bases. CDR1 is SGHNT, CDR2 YYREEE, per germline (reference sequence). V shed 4 bases and J 8 bases; nucleotides not matched to a gene: 8. CDR3 length: 14 residues. CDR3: CASSTWDSREKLFF. The CDR3, as DNA: TGTGCCAGCAGCACCTGGGACAGCCGCGAAAAACTGTTTTTT.

V and J are TRBV10-1 and TRBJ2-1; 8 nucleotides line up with TRBD1. Germline V CDR1 and CDR2: WNHNN, SYGVQD (reference sequence). The J segment lost 3 bases and the V segment lost 2 bases, leaving 3 bases of the junction unmatched. The CDR3 extends over 15 amino acids. CDR3 sequence: CASSEATGVYNEQFF. CDR3 nucleotide sequence: TGCGCCAGCAGTGAGGCGACAGGGGTCTACAATGAGCAGTTCTTC.

The chain uses TRBV2 and TRBJ1-2, with D maybe TRBD1 (6 bases). The germline gives CDR1 SNHLY, CDR2 FYNNEI. Trimming removed 11 bases from V and 2 bases from J, with 12 bases in between. The CDR3 sequence is 12 residues long. CDR3 DNA sequence: TGTGCCGGTCAGGGGACGAACTATGGCTACACCTTC. Encoded protein: CAGQGTNYGYTF.

The chain couples TRBV5-4 to TRBJ2-1, with 7 bases lining up with TRBD2. The length of the CDR3 is 15 residues. V lost 0 bases, J lost 7 bases, and 7 bases stayed unmatched. Germline V gene sequence: CDR1 SGHNT, CDR2 YYREEE (reference sequence). The DNA for the CDR3 is TGTGCCAGCAGCTTGGAAGGACCCGGGGGGAATGAGCAGTTCTTC. This encodes CASSLEGPGGNEQFF.

The chain combines TRBV25-1 with TRBJ2-2, with 8 bases aligning to TRBD1. Trimming cost V 2 bases and J 4 bases; bases outside gene matches: 3. The CDR3 spans 15 residues. Germline-derived CDR1 and CDR2 are MGHDK and SYGVNS. CDR3 DNA: TGTGCCAGCAGTGAACCAGGGGGCGGCACCGGGGAGCTGTTTTTT. It yields the protein CASSEPGGGTGELFF.

This clone was seen only once. The rearrangement joins TRBV14 to TRBJ1-4; no reliable D call. Trimming removed 2 bases at V and 0 bases at J, with 10 bases between. The length of the CDR3 is 16 residues. Germline lookup yields CDR1 SGHDN and CDR2 FVKESK. The CDR3 protein is CASSQYTGATNEKLFF. For the CDR3, the DNA is TGTGCCAGCAGCCAATATACCGGTGCAACTAATGAAAAACTGTTTTTT.

This chain uses TRBV3-1 (or the pseudogene TRBV3-2) with TRBJ2-7; 10 positions agree with TRBD2. Trimming removed 0 bases from V and 0 bases from J; junction bases left unmatched: 8. The germline V gene encodes CDR1 LGHDT and CDR2 YNNKEL (reference sequence). This CDR3 is built from 18 residues. The CDR3 coding sequence is TGTGCCAGCAGCCAAGATTGGATTAGGACTAGCGGCTCCTACGAGCAGTACTTC. Residues: CASSQDWIRTSGSYEQYF.

This chain links TRBV3-1 (or the pseudogene TRBV3-2) with TRBJ1-1; 9 bases are shared with TRBD1. The germline gives CDR1 LGHDT, CDR2 YNNKEL (reference sequence). V trimming: 4 bases; J trimming: 10 bases; junction bases outside the gene matches: 7. This CDR3 contains 13 residues. The CDR3 DNA follows: TGTGCCAGCAGCCCCGACAGGGGGGTTGGAGCTTTCTTT. This gives the protein CASSPDRGVGAFF.

This chain links TRBV9 with TRBJ1-3, with D hard to call. The CDR3 runs to 16 residues. Germline-derived CDR1 and CDR2 are SGDLS and YYNGEE. The V end lost 0 bases, the J end lost 7 bases, and 17 bases lay between the germline ends. CDR3 amino acids: CASSVDPGRVANTIYF. The CDR3 nucleotides are TGTGCCAGCAGCGTAGATCCGGGGAGAGTGGCTAACACCATATATTTT.

This rearrangement joins TRBV7-6 to TRBJ1-5; possible D gene TRBD1, 6 bases. Germline CDR1 is SGHVS and CDR2 is FNYEAQ. The CDR3 sequence is 14 residues long. Trimming pared 1 base from V and 7 bases from J, leaving 11 bases between. The CDR3 sequence is CASSLGQGNQPQHF. CDR3 in DNA: TGTGCCAGCAGCTTAGGCCAGGGGAACCAGCCCCAGCATTTT.

The chain uses TRBV2 and TRBJ1-4; D call uncertain. The germline gives CDR1 SNHLY, CDR2 FYNNEI. The CDR3 is made up of 15 amino acids. Trimming shortened V by 2 bases and J by 8 bases, and 15 bases separated the two germline ends. CDR3 coding DNA: TGTGCCAGCAGTGAAAGTGGGAGTTGGCGCGAAAAACTGTTTTTT. This encodes CASSESGSWREKLFF.

The chain combines TRBV30 with TRBJ2-2; TRBD2 agrees at 12 bases. The germline CDR1 and CDR2 sequences are GTSNPN and SVGIG (reference sequence). The CDR3 sequence is 15 residues long. V lost 3 bases and J lost 6; bases outside the gene matches: 5. The CDR3: CAWRRTSGKSGELFF. The CDR3 DNA reads as TGTGCCTGGAGGAGGACTAGCGGGAAATCCGGGGAGCTGTTTTTT. Looking up the rest from reference TRBV30 and TRBJ2-2 gives the full variable domain: SQTIHQWPATLVQPVGSPLSLECTVEGTSNPNLYWYRQAAGRGLQLLFYSVGIGQISSEVPQNLSASRPQDRQFILSSKKLLLSDSGFYLCAWRRTSGKSGELFFGEGSRLTVL.

V and J are TRBV7-9 and TRBJ1-1; possible D gene TRBD1, 6 bases. Trimming took 7 bases from V and 5 from J, leaving 14 bases between them. The CDR3 has 13 residues. The germline CDR1 and CDR2 sequences are SEHNR and FQNEAQ (reference sequence). DNA for the CDR3: TGTGCCAGCACCTCGGGGGGGCGGACTGAAGCTTTCTTT. As protein: CASTSGGRTEAFF.

This clone was counted between two and nine times. The rearrangement links TRBV11-2 to TRBJ1-6; D unclear. CDR3 length equals 13 residues. The germline V gene encodes CDR1 SGHAT and CDR2 FQNNGV. Deletions cut 0 bases from V and 11 bases from J, with 8 bases between. The CDR3 bases are TGTGCCAGCAGCTTAGATGGAGGCCCACCCCTCCACTTT. Translating it yields CASSLDGGPPLHF. The full variable domain, rest sourced from reference TRBV11-2 and TRBJ1-6, is EAGVAQSPRYKIIEKRQSVAFWCNPISGHATLYWYQQILGQGPKLLIQFQNNGVVDDSQLPKDRFSAERLKGVDSTLKIQPAKLEDSAVYLCASSLDGGPPLHFGNGTRLTVT.

The rearrangement links TRBV5-8 to TRBJ2-1; 7 nucleotides align to TRBD1. The V segment lost 5 bases and the J segment 5 bases; nucleotides outside the gene matches: 10. Germline V gene lookup returns CDR1 SGHTS and CDR2 YDEGEE. The CDR3 loop spans 15 amino acids. The CDR3 loop reads CASSPWTGDDNEQFF. For the CDR3, the DNA is TGTGCCAGCAGTCCTTGGACAGGCGACGACAATGAGCAGTTCTTC. Combining the CDR3 with reference TRBV5-8 and TRBJ2-1 gives the whole variable domain EAGVTQSPTHLIKTRGQQATLRCSPISGHTSVYWYQQALGLGLQFLLWYDEGEERNRGNFPPRFSGRQFPNYSSELNVNALELEDSALYLCASSPWTGDDNEQFFGPGTRLTVL.

The gene calls are TRBV27 and TRBJ2-7; maybe TRBD2 (6 bases). Trimming removed 4 bases at V and 2 bases at J, with 18 bases between. Germline loops: CDR1 MNHEY, CDR2 SMNVEV (reference sequence). The CDR3 is 16 amino acids. The CDR3 DNA reads TGTGCCAGCAGTTCACCATTAGCTGGAGGGGCCTACGAGCAGTACTTC. This translates into CASSSPLAGGAYEQYF.

This sequence joins TRBV5-1 and TRBJ1-4, with 9 bases fitting TRBD1. Germline V CDR1 and CDR2: SGHRS, YFSETQ. The V segment lost 4 bases and the J segment 4 bases; nucleotides outside the gene matches: 8. The CDR3 consists of 16 residues. CDR3 sequence: CASSAGQGGGNEKLFF. For the CDR3, the DNA is TGCGCCAGCAGCGCGGGACAGGGAGGTGGTAATGAAAAACTGTTTTTT.

The chain employs TRBV10-3 and TRBJ1-2; 8 nucleotides agree with TRBD1. Germline V gene data show CDR1 as ENHRY and CDR2 as SYGVKD. This CDR3 is 14 amino acids long. The V segment lost 5 bases and the J segment 3 bases; nucleotides outside the gene matches: 5. The CDR3 DNA follows: TGTGCCATCAGTACACCGGGACAGGACTATGGCTACACCTTC. Translation gives CAISTPGQDYGYTF.

The chain joins TRBV24-1 to TRBJ2-3; maybe TRBD1 (5 bases). The CDR3 is 15 residues long. V gave up 3 bases and J gave up 4 bases, with 13 bases separating them. Germline values: CDR1 KGHDR, CDR2 SFDVKD. The CDR3 DNA reads as TGTGCCACCAGTGATCCAGCGCAGGGTCCAGATACGCAGTATTTT. Its translation is CATSDPAQGPDTQYF.

The chain recombines TRBV5-5 with TRBJ2-1; D unresolved. The germline V gene encodes CDR1 SGHKS and CDR2 YYEKEE (reference sequence). This CDR3 is built from 11 residues. Trimming removed 3 bases from V and 4 bases from J, with 2 bases in between. The CDR3 DNA is TGTGCCAGCAGCTCTTACAATGAGCAGTTCTTC. Its protein is CASSSYNEQFF.

V is TRBV14 and J is TRBJ2-3; weak D call: TRBD1 (5 bases). Germline V CDR1 and CDR2: SGHDN, FVKESK. This CDR3 comprises 15 residues. With 3 bases removed from V and 4 bases from J, the gap between germline ends came to 14 bases. CDR3 loop: CASSQPGWGADTQYF. In DNA, the CDR3 is TGTGCCAGCAGCCAGCCTGGATGGGGCGCAGATACGCAGTATTTT.

V usage is TRBV12-3 or TRBV12-4 and J usage is TRBJ2-3, with D hard to call. The CDR3 sequence is 13 residues long. The V end was cut by 8 bases, the J end by 3 bases, with 12 bases between. The CDR3 DNA reads TGTGCCAGCTGGGCAGGTTCGACAGATACGCAGTATTTT. This encodes CASWAGSTDTQYF.